This T cell receptor (beta chain) was identified during a study of T cell repertoires in cytomegalovirus infection. Looking at the study overall: Matching HLA type and CMV infection were both indicated by public TCR beta signatures.

One entry per CDR3 protein results from TCRdb running MiXCR on the reads. The top ten clones hold about a tenth of a sample with 480,000 or so distinct CDR3 sequences, 11% of them seen once. Per germline, CDR1 SGHTA and CDR2 FQGTGA. The V and J ends lost 1 base and 5 bases respectively, with 8 bases between them. The CDR3 spans 14 residues. This clonotype came up many times. The clonotype comes from a human donor in good health (CMV status not recorded). Some clones in this sample may be carry-over from other donors' samples. The chain is built from TRBV7-3 and TRBJ2-2; D is unclear. Sequenced sample: PBMCs. For the CDR3, the DNA is TGTGCCAGCAGCTTAAGTCGCCAGACCGGGGAGCTGTTTTTT. As protein: CASSLSRQTGELFF.